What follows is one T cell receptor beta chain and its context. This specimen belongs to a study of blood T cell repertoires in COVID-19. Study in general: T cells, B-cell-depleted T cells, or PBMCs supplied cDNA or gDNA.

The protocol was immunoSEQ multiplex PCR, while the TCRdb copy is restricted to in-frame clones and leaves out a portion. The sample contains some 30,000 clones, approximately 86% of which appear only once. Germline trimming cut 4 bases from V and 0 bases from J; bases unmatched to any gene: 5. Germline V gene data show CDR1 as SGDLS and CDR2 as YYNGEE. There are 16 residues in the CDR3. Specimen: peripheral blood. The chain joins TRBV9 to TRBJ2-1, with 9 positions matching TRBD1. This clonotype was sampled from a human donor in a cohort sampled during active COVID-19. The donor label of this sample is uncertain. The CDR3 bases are TGTGCCAGCAGCTCTGACAGGGGGAGCTCCTACAATGAGCAGTTCTTC. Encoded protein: CASSSDRGSSYNEQFF. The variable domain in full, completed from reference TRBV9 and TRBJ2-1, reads DSGVTQTPKHLITATGQRVTLRCSPRSGDLSVYWYQQSLDQGLQFLIQYYNGEERAKGNILERFSAQQFPDLHSELNLSSLELGDSALYFCASSSDRGSSYNEQFFGPGTRLTVL.